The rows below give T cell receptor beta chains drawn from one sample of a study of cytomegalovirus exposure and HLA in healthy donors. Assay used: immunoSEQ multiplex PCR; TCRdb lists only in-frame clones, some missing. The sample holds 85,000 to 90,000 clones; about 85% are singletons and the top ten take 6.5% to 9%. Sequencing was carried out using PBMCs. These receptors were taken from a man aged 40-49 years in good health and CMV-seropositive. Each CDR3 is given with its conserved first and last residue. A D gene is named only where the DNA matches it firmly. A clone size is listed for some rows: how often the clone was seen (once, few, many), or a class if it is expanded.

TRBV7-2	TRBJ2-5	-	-	TGTGCCAGCAGGCCGGGACTTTTACAAGAGACCCAGTACTTC	CASRPGLLQETQYF
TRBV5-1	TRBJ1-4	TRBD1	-	TGCGCCAGCAGCTTCACAGGGGGCAGGGAAAAACTGTTTTTT	CASSFTGGREKLFF
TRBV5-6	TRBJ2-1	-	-	TGTGCCAGCCGCACCCGAGGACAGCCCTACAATGAGCAGTTCTTC	CASRTRGQPYNEQFF
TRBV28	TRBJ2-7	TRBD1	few	TGTGCCAGCAGTTTCCCTCCGGGACAGCCTTCCTCCTACGAGCAGTACTTC	CASSFPPGQPSSYEQYF
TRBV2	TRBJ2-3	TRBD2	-	TGTGCCAGCAGTGAAAGACTAGCGGACACCCATACGCAGTATTTT	CASSERLADTHTQYF
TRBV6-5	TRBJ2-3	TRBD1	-	TGTGCCAGCAGAGACGACAGGGCCGCCACAGATACGCAGTATTTT	CASRDDRAATDTQYF
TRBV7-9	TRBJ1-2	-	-	TGTGCCAGCAAGGCTTTGGGACAACCATATGGCTACACCTTC	CASKALGQPYGYTF
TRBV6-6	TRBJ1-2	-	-	TGTGCCAGCAGTTACGCGGGAGTTAACTATGGCTACACCTTC	CASSYAGVNYGYTF
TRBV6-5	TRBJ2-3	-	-	TGTGCCAGCAGCCCGGGGGTAGATACGCAGTATTTT	CASSPGVDTQYF
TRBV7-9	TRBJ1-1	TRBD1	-	TGTGCCAGCAGCTCGGGACAGGGTGTAGGAACTGAAGCTTTCTTT	CASSSGQGVGTEAFF
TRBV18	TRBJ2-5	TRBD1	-	TGTGCCAGCTCACCGCCAGGGGGTTTGGGAGAGACCCAGTACTTC	CASSPPGGLGETQYF
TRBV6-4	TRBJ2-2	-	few	TGTGCCAGCAGTGACTCAGGGACTCACACCGGGGAGCTGTTTTTT	CASSDSGTHTGELFF
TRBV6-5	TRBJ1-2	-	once	TGTGCCAGCGGCGGGCAGCCTGGGAATGGCTACACCTTC	CASGGQPGNGYTF
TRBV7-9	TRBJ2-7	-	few	TGTGCCAGCAGCCCTGGTGGGGCCGAGCAGTACTTC	CASSPGGAEQYF
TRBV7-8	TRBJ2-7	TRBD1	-	TGTGCCAGCAGCTTAGCGGACAGGTTAAAGGGCGAGCAGTACTTC	CASSLADRLKGEQYF
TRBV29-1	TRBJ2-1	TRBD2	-	TGCAGCGTTGGTCTAGCGGTCTACAATGAGCAGTTCTTC	CSVGLAVYNEQFF
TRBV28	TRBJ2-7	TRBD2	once	TGTGCCAGCGCCCGGGTGGGACTAGCGGGAGGGGGGGCCTACGAGCAGTACTTC	CASARVGLAGGGAYEQYF
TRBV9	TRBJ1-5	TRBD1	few	TGTGCCAGCAGCCCGGGGGACAGCCGAAATCAGCCCCAGCATTTT	CASSPGDSRNQPQHF
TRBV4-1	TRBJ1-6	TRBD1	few	TGCGCCAGCAGCTCCGGGACAGGGGGCTATAATTCACCCCTCCACTTT	CASSSGTGGYNSPLHF
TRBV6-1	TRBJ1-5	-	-	TGTGCCAGCGTTTGGAGGGGCTGGGGTCAGCCCCAGCATTTT	CASVWRGWGQPQHF
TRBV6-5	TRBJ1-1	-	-	TGTGCCAGCAGCTCGGCTGGGGGCCGTACTGAAGCTTTCTTT	CASSSAGGRTEAFF
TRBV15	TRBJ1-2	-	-	TGTGCCACCAGCAGGGCGGGGGGCGACGGCTACACCTTC	CATSRAGGDGYTF
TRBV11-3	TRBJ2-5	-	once	TGTGCCAGCAGCTTAGGGCTAGAAGAGACCCAGTACTTC	CASSLGLEETQYF
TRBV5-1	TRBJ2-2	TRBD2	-	TGCGCCAGCAGCTGGGGGACTAGTATCACCGGGGAGCTGTTTTTT	CASSWGTSITGELFF
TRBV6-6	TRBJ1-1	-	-	TGTGCCAGCAGTTACCCCAGGGGAGCTTTCTTT	CASSYPRGAFF
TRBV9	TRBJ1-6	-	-	TGTGCCAGCAGCGTAGACACAGGCCCACCCCTCCACTTT	CASSVDTGPPLHF
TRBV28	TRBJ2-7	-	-	TGTGCCAGCCAGCCGGGAGCAGGATACGAGCAGTACTTC	CASQPGAGYEQYF
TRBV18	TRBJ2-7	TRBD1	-	TGTGCCAGCTCCCTACGGACAGGGGGCCAGATCGAGCAGTACTTC	CASSLRTGGQIEQYF